The T cell receptor beta chain under discussion was sequenced for a study of blood T cell repertoires in COVID-19. Study background: Samples taken during acute and convalescent COVID-19 were collected in the United States, Italy and Spain. Sample material is recorded as cDNA or gDNA derived from T cells, B-cell-depleted T cells, or PBMCs.

V shed 5 bases and J shed 7 bases, with 12 bases lying between them. The CDR3 runs to 13 residues. Germline V gives CDR1 MDHEN, CDR2 SYDVKM. The method was immunoSEQ multiplex PCR; TCRdb's version includes in-frame clones alone and lacks a portion of them. The sample carries about 120,000 clones, under 90% recorded once. The chain recombines TRBV28 with TRBJ2-1; D is uncertain. The material sequenced was peripheral blood. The sequence derives from a man aged 55 to 70 with acute or convalescent COVID-19. As DNA, the CDR3 is TGTGCCAGCAGTGAGGAGAGGAAAAATGAGCAGTTCTTC. Its protein product is CASSEERKNEQFF.